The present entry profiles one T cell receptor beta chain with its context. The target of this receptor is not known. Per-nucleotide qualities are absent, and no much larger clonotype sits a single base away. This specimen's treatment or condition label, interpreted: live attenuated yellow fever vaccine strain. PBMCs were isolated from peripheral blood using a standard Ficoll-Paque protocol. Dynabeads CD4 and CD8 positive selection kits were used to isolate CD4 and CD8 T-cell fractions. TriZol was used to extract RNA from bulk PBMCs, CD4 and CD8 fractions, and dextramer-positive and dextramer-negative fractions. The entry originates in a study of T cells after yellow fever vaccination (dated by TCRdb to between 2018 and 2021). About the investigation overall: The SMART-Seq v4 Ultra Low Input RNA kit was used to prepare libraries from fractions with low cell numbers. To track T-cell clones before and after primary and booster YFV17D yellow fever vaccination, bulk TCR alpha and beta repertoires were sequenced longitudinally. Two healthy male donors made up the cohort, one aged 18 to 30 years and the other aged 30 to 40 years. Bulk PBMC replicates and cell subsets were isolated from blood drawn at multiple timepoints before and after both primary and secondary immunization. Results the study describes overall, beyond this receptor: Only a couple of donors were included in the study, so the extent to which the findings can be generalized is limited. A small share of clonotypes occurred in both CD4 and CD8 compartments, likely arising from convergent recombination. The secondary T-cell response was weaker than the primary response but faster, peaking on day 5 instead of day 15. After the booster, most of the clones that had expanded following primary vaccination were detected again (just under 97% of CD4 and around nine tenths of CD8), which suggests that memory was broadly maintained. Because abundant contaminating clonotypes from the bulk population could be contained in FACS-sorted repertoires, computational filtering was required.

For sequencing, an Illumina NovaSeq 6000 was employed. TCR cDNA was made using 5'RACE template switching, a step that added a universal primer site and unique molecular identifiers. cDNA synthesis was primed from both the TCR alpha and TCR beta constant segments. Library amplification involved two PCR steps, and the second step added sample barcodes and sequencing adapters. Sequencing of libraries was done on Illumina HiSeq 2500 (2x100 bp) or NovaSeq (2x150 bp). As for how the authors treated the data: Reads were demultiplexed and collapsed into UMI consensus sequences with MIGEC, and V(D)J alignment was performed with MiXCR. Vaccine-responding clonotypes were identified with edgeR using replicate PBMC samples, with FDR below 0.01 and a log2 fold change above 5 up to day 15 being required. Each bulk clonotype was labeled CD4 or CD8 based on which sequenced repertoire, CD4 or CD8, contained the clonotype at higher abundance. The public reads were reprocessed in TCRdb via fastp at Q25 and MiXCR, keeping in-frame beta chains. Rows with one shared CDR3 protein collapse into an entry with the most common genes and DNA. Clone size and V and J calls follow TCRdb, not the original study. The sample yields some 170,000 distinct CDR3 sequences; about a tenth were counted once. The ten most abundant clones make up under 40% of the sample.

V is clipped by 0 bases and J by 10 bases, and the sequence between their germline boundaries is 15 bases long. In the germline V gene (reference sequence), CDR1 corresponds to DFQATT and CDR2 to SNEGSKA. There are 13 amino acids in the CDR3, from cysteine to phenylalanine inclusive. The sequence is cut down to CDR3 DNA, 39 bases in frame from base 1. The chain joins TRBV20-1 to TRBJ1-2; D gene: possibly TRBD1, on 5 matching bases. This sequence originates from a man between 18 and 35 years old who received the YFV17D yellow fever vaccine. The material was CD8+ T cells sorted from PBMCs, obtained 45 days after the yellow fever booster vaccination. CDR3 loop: CSARDPGWASYTF. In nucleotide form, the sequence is TGCAGTGCTAGAGATCCAGGGTGGGCCTCCTACACCTTC.